A selection of T cell receptor beta chains follows, all from one sample in a study of CXCR3-negative and CXCR3-positive naive CD8 T cells. One entry per CDR3 protein, without DNA, is what TCRdb gives after re-calling the 5' RACE reads. This table lists some 150,000 distinct CDR3 sequences. The sample consisted of naive CXCR3+ CD8+ T cells from blood. Receptors were obtained from a human donor in good health. Some clones in this sample may be carry-over from other donors' samples. CDR3s include the opening cysteine and the closing phenylalanine or tryptophan.

V gene,J gene,CDR3 protein
TRBV7-9,TRBJ1-4,CASSLGDGLSEKLFF
TRBV6-5,TRBJ1-1,CAAEGGTEAFF
TRBV25-1,TRBJ2-1,CASSISSYNEQFF
TRBV3-1,TRBJ1-1,CASSQPRQNTEAFF
TRBV5-1,TRBJ2-7,CASSLGLGGTYEQYF
TRBV20-1,TRBJ2-7,CSARLAGAYEQYF
TRBV15,TRBJ2-7,CATSRDFSQGATDEQYF
TRBV21-1,TRBJ2-7,CASSMWTGLSSYEQYF
TRBV7-9,TRBJ1-1,CASSPAGGSTEAFF
TRBV11-3,TRBJ2-7,CASSYGQDPSYEQYF
TRBV29-1,TRBJ1-1,CSVWAGQENTEAFF